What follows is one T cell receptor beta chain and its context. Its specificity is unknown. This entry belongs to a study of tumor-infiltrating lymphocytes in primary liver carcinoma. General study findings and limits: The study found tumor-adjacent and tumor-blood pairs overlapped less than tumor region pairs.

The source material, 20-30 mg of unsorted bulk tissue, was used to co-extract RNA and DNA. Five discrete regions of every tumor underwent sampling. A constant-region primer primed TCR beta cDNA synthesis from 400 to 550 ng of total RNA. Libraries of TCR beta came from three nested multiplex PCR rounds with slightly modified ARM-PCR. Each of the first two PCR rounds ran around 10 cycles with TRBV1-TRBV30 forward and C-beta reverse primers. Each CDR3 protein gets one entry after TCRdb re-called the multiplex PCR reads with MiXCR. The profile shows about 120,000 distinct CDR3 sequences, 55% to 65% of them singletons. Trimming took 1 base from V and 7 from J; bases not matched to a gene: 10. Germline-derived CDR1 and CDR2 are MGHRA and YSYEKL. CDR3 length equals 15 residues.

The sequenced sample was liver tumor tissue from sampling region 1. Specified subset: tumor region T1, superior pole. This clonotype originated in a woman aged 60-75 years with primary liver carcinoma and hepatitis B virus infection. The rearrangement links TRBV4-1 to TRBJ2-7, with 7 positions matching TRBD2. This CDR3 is CASSQGLSGGYEQYF. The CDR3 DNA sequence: TGCGCCAGCAGCCAAGGGCTATCGGGAGGCTATGAGCAGTACTTC.